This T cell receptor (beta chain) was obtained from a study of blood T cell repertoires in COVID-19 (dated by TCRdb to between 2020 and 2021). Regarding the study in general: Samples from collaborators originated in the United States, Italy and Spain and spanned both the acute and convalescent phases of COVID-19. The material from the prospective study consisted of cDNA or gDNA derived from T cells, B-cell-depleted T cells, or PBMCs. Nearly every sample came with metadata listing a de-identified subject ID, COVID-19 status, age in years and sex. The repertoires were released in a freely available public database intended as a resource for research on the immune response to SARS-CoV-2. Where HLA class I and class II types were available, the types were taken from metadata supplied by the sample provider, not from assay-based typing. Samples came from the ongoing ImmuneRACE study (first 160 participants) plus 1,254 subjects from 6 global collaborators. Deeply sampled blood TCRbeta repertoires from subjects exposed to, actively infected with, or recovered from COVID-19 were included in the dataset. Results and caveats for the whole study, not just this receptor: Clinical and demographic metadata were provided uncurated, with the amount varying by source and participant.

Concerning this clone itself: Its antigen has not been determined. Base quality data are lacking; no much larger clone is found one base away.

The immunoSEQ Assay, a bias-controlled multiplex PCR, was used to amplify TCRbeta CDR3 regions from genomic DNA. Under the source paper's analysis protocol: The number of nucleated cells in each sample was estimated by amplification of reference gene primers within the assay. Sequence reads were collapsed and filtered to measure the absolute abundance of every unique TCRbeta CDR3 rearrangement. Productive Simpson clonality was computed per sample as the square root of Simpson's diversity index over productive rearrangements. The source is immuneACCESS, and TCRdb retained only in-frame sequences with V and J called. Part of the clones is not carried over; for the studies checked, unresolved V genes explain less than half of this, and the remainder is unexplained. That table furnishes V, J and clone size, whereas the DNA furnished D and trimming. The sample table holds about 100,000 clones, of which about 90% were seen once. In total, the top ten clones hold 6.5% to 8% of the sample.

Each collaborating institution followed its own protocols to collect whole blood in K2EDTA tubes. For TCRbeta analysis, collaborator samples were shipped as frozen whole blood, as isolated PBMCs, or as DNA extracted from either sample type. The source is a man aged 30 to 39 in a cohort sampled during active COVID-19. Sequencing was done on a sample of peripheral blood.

The CDR3 is CASRFTNSIELFF. The DNA sequence is given as TGTGCCAGCAGATTTACCAACTCAATTGAACTGTTTTTT. The rearrangement combines TRBV27 with TRBJ1-4; no confident D gene assignment can be made. V is shortened by 6 bases, J by 12 bases, and the region joining them spans 17 bases. CDR1 and CDR2 are drawn from the germline V gene (reference sequence): MNHEY, SMNVEV. The CDR3 numbers 13 residues from cysteine through phenylalanine. Only the CDR3 DNA stays, 39 bases, in frame from base 1.